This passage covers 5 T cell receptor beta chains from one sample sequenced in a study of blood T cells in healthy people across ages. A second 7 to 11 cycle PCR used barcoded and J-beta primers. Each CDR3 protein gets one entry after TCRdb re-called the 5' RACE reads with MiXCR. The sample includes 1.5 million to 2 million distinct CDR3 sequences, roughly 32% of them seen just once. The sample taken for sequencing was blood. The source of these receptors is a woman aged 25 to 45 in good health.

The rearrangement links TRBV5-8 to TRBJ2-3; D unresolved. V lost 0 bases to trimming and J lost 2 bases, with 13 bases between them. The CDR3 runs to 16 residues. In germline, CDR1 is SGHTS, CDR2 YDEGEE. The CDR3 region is CASSLVILGDTDTQYF. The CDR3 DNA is TGTGCCAGCAGCTTGGTTATTCTCGGCGACACAGATACGCAGTATTTT. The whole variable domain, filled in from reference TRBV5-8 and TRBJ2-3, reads EAGVTQSPTHLIKTRGQQATLRCSPISGHTSVYWYQQALGLGLQFLLWYDEGEERNRGNFPPRFSGRQFPNYSSELNVNALELEDSALYLCASSLVILGDTDTQYFGPGTRLTVL.

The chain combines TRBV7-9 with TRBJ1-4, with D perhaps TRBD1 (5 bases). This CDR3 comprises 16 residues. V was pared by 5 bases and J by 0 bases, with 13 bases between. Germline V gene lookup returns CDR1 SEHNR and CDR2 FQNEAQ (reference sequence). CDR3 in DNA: TGTGCCAGCAGCCCTCGACGGGGGGCAACTAATGAAAAACTGTTTTTT. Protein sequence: CASSPRRGATNEKLFF. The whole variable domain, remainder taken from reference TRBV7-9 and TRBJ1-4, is DTGVSQNPRHKITKRGQNVTFRCDPISEHNRLYWYRQTLGQGPEFLTYFQNEAQLEKSRLLSDRFSAERPKGSFSTLEIQRTEQGDSAMYLCASSPRRGATNEKLFFGSGTQLSVL.

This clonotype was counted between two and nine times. Written as DNA, the CDR3 is TGTGCCAGCTCATCGACAGACTCTGGGGCCAACGTCCTGACTTTC. As protein: CASSSTDSGANVLTF. V usage is TRBV18 and J usage is TRBJ2-6; weak D call: TRBD1 (5 bases). V lost 5 bases and J 0 bases, leaving 8 bases between the germline ends. CDR1 and CDR2 from the germline V gene are KGHSH and LQKENI. The length of the CDR3 is 15 residues.

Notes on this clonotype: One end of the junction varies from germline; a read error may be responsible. CDR3 DNA: TGTGCCAGCAGATTAAGACGGGGCAGAAGGGACATTCGGTACTTC. Its translation is CASRLRRGRRDIRYF. The J gene is TRBJ2-4, the V gene TRBV28; weak D call: TRBD1 (6 bases). CDR3 length: 15 residues. Germline V lookup: CDR1 MDHEN, CDR2 SYDVKM.

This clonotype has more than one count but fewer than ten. CDR3 in DNA: TGTGCCTGGAGTAGCGTCCCGTGGGATACGCAGTATTTT. This codes for CAWSSVPWDTQYF. This rearrangement joins TRBV30 to TRBJ2-3; D is ambiguous. The CDR3 extends over 13 amino acids. The V end was cut by 2 bases, the J end by 6 bases, with 12 bases between. Germline lookup yields CDR1 GTSNPN and CDR2 SVGIG (reference sequence).